The following is a TCR beta chain sequence with its context. Its antigen is not known. The V and J ends lost 2 bases and 5 bases, in that order; junction bases with no gene match: 5. The CDR3 runs to 15 residues. Germline assignment: CDR1 SGHTA and CDR2 FQGNSA. This entry is derived from a study of blood T cells in healthy people across ages. General observations from the study: Unsorted PBMCs blocked a conclusive comparison of naive and antigen-experienced cells. Fewer expanded clones and more diversity marked long-lived versus aged donors.

For the second PCR, which ran for roughly 6 to 11 cycles, a sample-barcoded 5' primer and a J-beta primer mix were used. Using its own MiXCR run on the 5' RACE reads, TCRdb lists one record per CDR3 protein. Seen here are about a million distinct CDR3 sequences, roughly 52% observed once, and the top ten hold 13%. Sequencing was performed on blood. V usage is TRBV7-2 and J usage is TRBJ1-1; 10 bases align to TRBD1. The sequence derives from a man under 40 in good health. The CDR3 bases are TGTGCCAGCAGCTTAAGGGACAGGGGAGGTACTGAAGCTTTCTTT. Its translation: CASSLRDRGGTEAFF.